These 24 T cell receptor beta chains share one sample of origin, sequenced in a study of T-cell reconstitution after alpha-beta-depleted transplantation in children (dated by TCRdb to 2016 to 2018). Library preparation employed PCR. The sample was run on an Illumina HiSeq 2500. To normalize quantification of the TCRbeta repertoire, the TCR libraries were built with molecular barcoding that relied on unique molecular identifiers. Through fastp at Q25 and MiXCR, TCRdb rebuilt clones from the public reads, retaining in-frame beta chains. CDR3 protein duplicates are merged, each entry listing the most common genes and DNA. Counted in this sample were around 200,000 distinct CDR3 sequences; about 6.8% of them appeared once. The ten largest clones capture approximately 3% of the sample. Sequenced material: PBMCs from the stem cell graft donor, taken from the stem cell graft. The receptors were gathered from a human donor who donated a stem cell graft to a child with Wiskott-Aldrich syndrome.

The V call is TRBV18, the J call TRBJ2-7; 10 bases agree with TRBD1. This CDR3 region has 15 residues. Trimming removed 6 bases from V and 6 bases from J; junction bases left unmatched: 11. CDR1 and CDR2 from the germline V gene are KGHSH and LQKENI. The CDR3 DNA reads as TGTGCCAGCTCGCAAACTTCCGGGACAGGGGTCGAGCAGTACTTC. This translates into CASSQTSGTGVEQYF. The full variable domain, its missing parts supplied by reference TRBV18 and TRBJ2-7, is NAGVMQNPRHLVRRRGQEARLRCSPMKGHSHVYWYRQLPEEGLKFMVYLQKENIIDESGMPKERFSAEFPKEGPSILRIQQVVRGDSAAYFCASSQTSGTGVEQYFGPGTRLTVT.

Ten or more counts support this clonotype. J is TRBJ1-1 and V is TRBV5-1; D is unresolved. V gave up 4 bases and J gave up 0 bases, with 13 bases separating them. CDR1 and CDR2 (germline): SGHRS, YFSETQ. The CDR3 is 15 residues long. CDR3 residues: CASSPTGGMNTEAFF. The CDR3 DNA is TGCGCCAGCAGCCCCACGGGCGGAATGAACACTGAAGCTTTCTTT.

This clonotype was seen a few times. CDR3 amino acids: CASSLAPRLSSNSPLHF. The CDR3 DNA reads as TGTGCCAGCAGCTTAGCACCCCGGCTATCCAGTAATTCACCCCTCCACTTT. The V and J genes are TRBV7-8 and TRBJ1-6; D gene unclear. V gave up 0 bases and J gave up 6 bases, with 15 bases separating them. Germline CDR1 is SGHVS and CDR2 is FQNEAQ. This CDR3 is 17 amino acids long.

This clonotype was detected many times. V gene TRBV3-1 combines with J gene TRBJ2-3; 11 positions agree with TRBD2. There are 16 residues in the CDR3. From germline, CDR1 is LGHDT and CDR2 YNNKEL (reference sequence). V was clipped by 3 bases and J by 1 base; unmatched bases: 3. The CDR3 sequence: CASSQVLAGGTDTQYF. CDR3 DNA: TGTGCCAGCAGCCAGGTACTAGCGGGGGGCACAGATACGCAGTATTTT.

Ten or more counts support this clonotype. The chain links TRBV15 to TRBJ2-3; 7 nucleotides align to TRBD1. The V segment lost 5 bases and the J segment 0 bases; nucleotides outside the gene matches: 5. Per the germline V gene, CDR1 is LNHNV and CDR2 is YYDKDF (reference sequence). The CDR3 sequence is 15 residues long. CDR3 amino acids: CATSGDSASTDTQYF. CDR3 DNA: TGTGCCACCAGCGGGGACAGTGCTAGCACAGATACGCAGTATTTT.

The genes are TRBV6-2 or TRBV6-3 and TRBJ2-2, with D perhaps matching TRBD2 (6 bases). This CDR3 is built from 16 residues. Germline values: CDR1 MNHEY, CDR2 SVGEGT. V gave up 2 bases and J gave up 6 bases, with 16 bases separating them. CDR3 sequence (DNA): TGTGCCAGCAGTTACCGGCTAGCGAGGGGTCCCGGGGAGCTGTTTTTT. Translated, it gives CASSYRLARGPGELFF.

This clonotype was counted at least ten times. The V call is TRBV5-1, the J call TRBJ2-1; 9 bases fit TRBD2. The CDR3 is 16 residues long. CDR1 is SGHRS and CDR2 is YFSETQ in the germline V gene. Trimming at V came to 4 bases and at J to 3 bases, leaving 8 bases not matched to a gene. The CDR3 nucleotides are TGCGCCAGCAGCCCCGACGGGACTAGCCTCTACAATGAGCAGTTCTTC. Protein: CASSPDGTSLYNEQFF.

This clonotype appeared many times. J is TRBJ1-2 and V is TRBV14; D is undetermined. Deletions cut 0 bases from V and 4 bases from J, with 0 bases between. Germline V gene sequence: CDR1 SGHDN, CDR2 FVKESK. The length of the CDR3 is 11 residues. The CDR3 here is CASSQDYGYTF. CDR3 nucleotide sequence: TGTGCCAGCAGCCAAGACTATGGCTACACCTTC.

The table lists this clonotype with many counts. V is TRBV2 and J is TRBJ1-6, with 8 bases fitting TRBD1. The CDR3 covers 16 residues. The germline V gene has CDR1 SNHLY and CDR2 FYNNEI. V lost 7 bases and J lost 3; bases outside the gene matches: 8. The CDR3: CASTKTGTGYNSPLHF. CDR3 DNA sequence: TGTGCCAGCACTAAAACCGGGACAGGCTATAATTCACCCCTCCACTTT.

This clonotype was recorded many times. This chain connects TRBV20-1 to TRBJ2-1, with 7 bases lining up with TRBD2. Germline lookup yields CDR1 DFQATT and CDR2 SNEGSKA (reference sequence). The CDR3 loop spans 14 amino acids. V lost 5 bases to trimming and J lost 7 bases; unmatched junction nucleotides: 11. The CDR3 region is CSAVASGKGNEQFF. CDR3 nucleotide sequence: TGCAGTGCTGTCGCTAGCGGAAAAGGAAATGAGCAGTTCTTC.

In its sample, this clonotype was seen many times. The V call is TRBV7-9, the J call TRBJ1-2; D ambiguous. Trimming took off 4 bases at V and 2 bases at J, with 8 bases between the two ends. Germline CDR1 reads SEHNR; CDR2 reads FQNEAQ (reference sequence). This CDR3 region has 13 residues. The chain's CDR3 is CASSWSENYGYTF. The CDR3 DNA reads as TGTGCCAGCAGCTGGTCAGAGAACTATGGCTACACCTTC. Filled out from reference TRBV7-9 and TRBJ1-2, the complete variable domain reads DTGVSQNPRHKITKRGQNVTFRCDPISEHNRLYWYRQTLGQGPEFLTYFQNEAQLEKSRLLSDRFSAERPKGSFSTLEIQRTEQGDSAMYLCASSWSENYGYTFGSGTRLTVV.

About this clonotype itself: A much larger clone is a single base away; this may be a read error. The V gene is TRBV6-5, the J gene TRBJ2-1; D remains ambiguous. This CDR3 comprises 12 residues. V lost 0 bases and J lost 11, with 8 bases in between. CDR1 is MNHEY, CDR2 SVGAGI, per germline. The CDR3 coding sequence is TGTGCCAGCAGTTACTCTCAGAATCAGCAGTTCTTC. Its translation is CASSYSQNQQFF.

This clonotype was recorded at least ten times. This rearrangement joins TRBV5-1 to TRBJ2-5; maybe TRBD1 (6 bases). The V end was cut by 4 bases, the J end by 2 bases, with 15 bases between. Germline CDR1 reads SGHRS; CDR2 reads YFSETQ. This CDR3 spans 15 amino acids. The CDR3 DNA sequence: TGCGCCAGCAGCCCAACAGGGACACTGCAAGAGACCCAGTACTTC. This codes for CASSPTGTLQETQYF.

This clonotype was recorded at least ten times. This chain joins TRBV6-5 and TRBJ1-2, with TRBD1 matching over 7 bases. This CDR3 spans 13 amino acids. The germline V gene has CDR1 MNHEY and CDR2 SVGAGI. After removal of 3 bases from V and 8 bases from J, the junction contained 6 bases not matched to a gene. CDR3 sequence: CASSYRQGDGYTF. The CDR3 coding sequence is TGTGCCAGCAGTTATAGACAGGGTGACGGCTACACCTTC.

This clonotype was recorded many times. This chain links TRBV5-1 with TRBJ2-7; TRBD1 might be the D (5 bases). The CDR3 runs 14 residues. V dropped 0 bases and J dropped 1 base, with 8 bases sitting between them. Germline values: CDR1 SGHRS, CDR2 YFSETQ. The CDR3 nucleotides read TGCGCCAGCAGCTTGGAGGCAGGGTCCTACGAGCAGTACTTC. Translation gives CASSLEAGSYEQYF.

This chain joins TRBV20-1 and TRBJ1-2; no definite D call. Trimming removed 1 base at V and 3 bases at J, with 12 bases between. This CDR3 contains 14 residues. CDR1 and CDR2 (germline): DFQATT, SNEGSKA (reference sequence). This CDR3 is CSARVGLDYYGYTF. In DNA form, the CDR3 reads TGCAGTGCTAGAGTAGGGCTAGACTACTATGGCTACACCTTC.

This clonotype was found many times. The CDR3 region has the DNA TGTGCCAGCAGCTTAGGGAAGACCCAGTACTTC. This translates into CASSLGKTQYF. The chain couples TRBV7-6 to TRBJ2-5; D call uncertain. The CDR3 totals 11 residues. In germline, CDR1 is SGHVS, CDR2 FNYEAQ. Trimming pared 1 base from V and 6 bases from J, leaving 3 bases between.

This clonotype was seen repeatedly, ten times or more. The chain couples TRBV2 to TRBJ2-1; 9 bases map to TRBD1. Germline CDR1 and CDR2: SNHLY and FYNNEI. CDR3 size: 14 residues. V was pared by 7 bases and J by 9 bases, with 10 bases of the junction left unmatched. This CDR3 reads CASILGTGQTEQFF. In DNA form, the CDR3 reads TGTGCCAGCATTCTTGGGACAGGGCAAACTGAGCAGTTCTTC. Full variable domain (remainder filled in from reference TRBV2 and TRBJ2-1): EPEVTQTPSHQVTQMGQEVILRCVPISNHLYFYWYRQILGQKVEFLVSFYNNEISEKSEIFDDQFSVERPDGSNFTLKIRSTKLEDSAMYFCASILGTGQTEQFFGPGTRLTVL.

This clonotype was counted ten times or more. This chain links TRBV5-1 with TRBJ1-1; 7 nucleotides match TRBD1. The CDR3 runs 14 residues. The ends lost 5 bases at V and 1 base at J; junction bases unmatched: 5. In germline, CDR1 is SGHRS, CDR2 YFSETQ. The CDR3 reads CASSEGAGNTEAFF. In DNA, the CDR3 is TGCGCCAGCAGTGAGGGGGCCGGGAACACTGAAGCTTTCTTT.

The table lists this clonotype with many counts. The chain employs TRBV5-1 and TRBJ2-1; 8 bases fit TRBD2. Germline trimming cut 2 bases from V and 12 bases from J; bases unmatched to any gene: 10. CDR1 is SGHRS, CDR2 YFSETQ, per germline. The length of the CDR3 is 14 residues. The CDR3 sequence is CASSFGTSGEGQFF. The CDR3 nucleotides read TGCGCCAGCAGCTTCGGGACTAGTGGGGAGGGGCAGTTCTTC.

This clonotype is medium-sized in the sample. CDR3 in DNA: TGTGCCAGCAGAGCGGGACAGAGCACAGATACGCAGTATTTT. This translates into CASRAGQSTDTQYF. The chain uses TRBV12-3 or TRBV12-4 and TRBJ2-3; tentatively, D is TRBD1 or TRBD2 (7 bases each). Trimming removed 6 bases at V and 0 bases at J, with 10 bases between. The CDR3 has 14 amino acids.

This clonotype was counted many times. V is TRBV12-3 or TRBV12-4 and J is TRBJ1-1; no firm D call. With 5 bases removed from V and 4 bases from J, the gap between germline ends came to 8 bases. The CDR3 is 12 residues long. The CDR3, as DNA: TGTGCCAGCAGTCCGGTAGTCACTGAAGCTTTCTTT. It yields the protein CASSPVVTEAFF.

This clonotype has at least ten counts. The chain uses TRBV5-1 and TRBJ2-7, with D perhaps TRBD1 (6 bases). Germline lookup yields CDR1 SGHRS and CDR2 YFSETQ. The CDR3 is 18 amino acids. Trimming removed 3 bases at V and 0 bases at J, with 22 bases between. CDR3 sequence: CASSSWTDRNTYSYEQYF. CDR3 DNA sequence: TGCGCCAGCAGCTCCTGGACGGACAGAAACACATACTCCTACGAGCAGTACTTC.

V gene TRBV10-1 combines with J gene TRBJ2-7; the match to TRBD2 covers 8 bases. V gave up 6 bases and J gave up 4 bases; unmatched junction bases: 14. The germline CDR1 and CDR2 sequences are WNHNN and SYGVQD (reference sequence). There are 16 residues in the CDR3. Here the CDR3 reads CASSDGSAGVKYEQYF. In DNA, the CDR3 is TGCGCCAGCAGCGACGGGTCAGCGGGAGTGAAGTACGAGCAGTACTTC.